Presented here are 29 T cell receptor beta chains from one specimen sequenced in a study of cytomegalovirus exposure and HLA in healthy donors. The PCR had 60 Vbeta and 13 Jbeta primers. Method: immunoSEQ multiplex PCR; TCRdb's copy keeps in-frame clones and lacks some. The specimen's table records roughly 60,000 clones. The source material was PBMCs. The origin of the receptors is a woman aged 18-30 years in good health and CMV-seronegative.

The chain employs TRBV19 and TRBJ2-7; 7 bases match TRBD1. The CDR3 loop spans 14 amino acids. Germline V gives CDR1 LNHDA, CDR2 SQIVND (reference sequence). J lost 3 bases, V lost 5 bases, and 7 bases had no gene match. Here the CDR3 reads CASSVYRGGYEQYF. As DNA, the CDR3 is TGTGCCAGTAGTGTATACAGGGGTGGCTACGAGCAGTACTTC.

The chain couples TRBV7-9 to TRBJ1-4; tentative D call: TRBD1 (5 bases). Germline lookup yields CDR1 SEHNR and CDR2 FQNEAQ (reference sequence). V lost 6 bases and J lost 5, with 10 bases in between. The CDR3 runs 13 residues. CDR3 loop: CASSRQGNEKLFF. CDR3 DNA sequence: TGTGCCAGCAGTCGGCAGGGCAATGAAAAACTGTTTTTT. Based on the CDR3 plus reference TRBV7-9 and TRBJ1-4, the full variable domain is DTGVSQNPRHKITKRGQNVTFRCDPISEHNRLYWYRQTLGQGPEFLTYFQNEAQLEKSRLLSDRFSAERPKGSFSTLEIQRTEQGDSAMYLCASSRQGNEKLFFGSGTQLSVL.

Notes on this clone: The junction departs from germline at one end; a sequencing error may be responsible. J is TRBJ2-1 and V is TRBV19; 9 bases are shared with TRBD1. The CDR3 sequence is 16 residues long. CDR1 and CDR2 from the germline V gene are LNHDA and SQIVND (reference sequence). The CDR3 nucleotides are TGTGCCAGTAGGGAACAGGGGGCTAGCTCCGACAATGAGCAGTTCTTC. Translation: CASREQGASSDNEQFF. The full variable domain, its missing parts supplied by reference TRBV19 and TRBJ2-1, is DGGITQSPKYLFRKEGQNVTLSCEQNLNHDAMYWYRQDPGQGLRLIYYSQIVNDFQKGDIAEGYSVSREKKESFPLTVTSAQKNPTAFYLCASREQGASSDNEQFFGPGTRLTVL.

The chain couples TRBV7-2 to TRBJ2-3, with 9 positions matching TRBD2. The CDR3 sequence is 15 residues long. Germline V gene sequence: CDR1 SGHTA, CDR2 FQGNSA. The trim removed 4 bases at V and 5 bases at J, leaving 7 bases unmatched. This CDR3 reads CASSWISGGGDTQYF. CDR3 coding DNA: TGTGCCAGCAGCTGGATTAGCGGGGGAGGAGATACGCAGTATTTT.

The chain joins TRBV28 to TRBJ1-5; D is ambiguous. Germline assignment: CDR1 MDHEN and CDR2 SYDVKM. The CDR3 runs 15 residues. The V end lost 3 bases, the J end lost 7 bases, and 16 bases lay between the germline ends. CDR3 in amino acids: CASSFSTGFHQPQHF. CDR3 sequence (DNA): TGTGCCAGCAGTTTCTCAACGGGGTTCCACCAGCCCCAGCATTTT. The variable domain in full, with the rest retrieved from reference TRBV28 and TRBJ1-5, is DVKVTQSSRYLVKRTGEKVFLECVQDMDHENMFWYRQDPGLGLRLIYFSYDVKMKEKGDIPEGYSVSREKKERFSLILESASTNQTSMYLCASSFSTGFHQPQHFGDGTRLSIL.

The chain carries TRBV28 and TRBJ2-2; D is possibly TRBD2 (6 bases). The CDR3 loop spans 14 amino acids. The germline gives CDR1 MDHEN, CDR2 SYDVKM. The V and J ends lost 9 bases and 0 bases respectively, with 11 bases between them. The CDR3 loop is CASWDSANTGELFF. The CDR3 nucleotides read TGTGCCAGTTGGGACTCCGCGAACACCGGGGAGCTGTTTTTT.

The chain uses TRBV6-1 and TRBJ1-4; 7 bases map to TRBD1. Germline V gene lookup returns CDR1 MNHNS and CDR2 SASEGT. V lost 3 bases, J lost 2 bases, and 9 bases stayed unmatched. CDR3 length equals 17 residues. This CDR3 reads CASSDRVHRGTNEKLFF. The CDR3, as DNA: TGTGCCAGCAGTGACCGAGTCCACAGGGGCACTAATGAAAAACTGTTTTTT.

Note on this clone: At one boundary the junction diverges from the germline segment, which might be a read error. This chain links TRBV2 with TRBJ1-1; TRBD1 might be the D (6 bases). The germline V gene has CDR1 SNHLY and CDR2 FYNNEI. The CDR3 has 14 amino acids. The CDR3 DNA is TGTGCCAGCAGTGAGGGAGGGGGGTACACTGAAGATTTCTTT. Protein: CASSEGGGYTEDFF.

The chain uses TRBV5-1 and TRBJ1-2; D remains ambiguous. From germline, CDR1 is SGHRS and CDR2 YFSETQ. The CDR3 totals 12 residues. Trimming took 4 bases from V and 5 from J, leaving 9 bases between them. The CDR3 here is CASSTEMYGYTF. The CDR3 DNA follows: TGCGCCAGCAGCACAGAGATGTATGGCTACACCTTC.

The chain uses TRBV6-5 and TRBJ2-1; 10 positions agree with TRBD2. The CDR3 consists of 14 residues. Germline values: CDR1 MNHEY, CDR2 SVGAGI. The V segment lost 6 bases and the J segment 3 bases; nucleotides outside the gene matches: 2. The CDR3 spells CASRLAGGYNEQFF. DNA of the CDR3: TGTGCCAGCAGGTTAGCGGGGGGCTACAATGAGCAGTTCTTC.

This sequence joins TRBV7-2 and TRBJ2-7; TRBD1 matches at 7 bases. CDR3 length: 14 amino acids. The junction had 6 bases not matched to a gene; V was cut back by 5 bases and J by 2 bases. Germline lookup yields CDR1 SGHTA and CDR2 FQGNSA. The CDR3 sequence is CASSARTGPYEQYF. In DNA form, the CDR3 reads TGTGCCAGCAGCGCGAGGACAGGCCCCTACGAGCAGTACTTC. The whole variable domain, remainder taken from reference TRBV7-2 and TRBJ2-7, is GAGVSQSPSNKVTEKGKDVELRCDPISGHTALYWYRQSLGQGLEFLIYFQGNSAPDKSGLPSDRFSAERTGGSVSTLTIQRTQQEDSAVYLCASSARTGPYEQYFGPGTRLTVT.

The genes are TRBV7-2 and TRBJ1-6, with D perhaps TRBD1 (6 bases). The germline CDR1 and CDR2 sequences are SGHTA and FQGNSA. The CDR3 is 16 amino acids. Between the trimmed V and J ends, which lost 5 bases and 2 bases, there was a span of 13 bases. The CDR3 DNA reads as TGTGCCAGCAGCACCGGGGGGGGCCCCTATAATTCACCCCTCCACTTT. Amino acids: CASSTGGGPYNSPLHF.

This sequence joins TRBV11-1 and TRBJ2-1; the match to TRBD2 covers 10 bases. The CDR3 extends over 15 amino acids. The J segment lost 6 bases and the V segment lost 11 bases, leaving 13 bases of the junction unmatched. Germline V gene data show CDR1 as SGHAT and CDR2 as FQDESV (reference sequence). The CDR3 DNA reads TGTGCCGCCCGTCGGAAGGCTAGCGGGAGCAATGAGCAGTTCTTC. Its protein product is CAARRKASGSNEQFF.

The chain combines TRBV28 with TRBJ2-7; 7 nucleotides align to TRBD2. Trimming took 5 bases from V and 3 from J; bases not matched to a gene: 10. This CDR3 contains 15 residues. Germline V gene lookup returns CDR1 MDHEN and CDR2 SYDVKM. CDR3 region: CASSNLRTRGYEQYF. CDR3 bases: TGTGCCAGCAGTAACCTTAGGACTAGGGGCTACGAGCAGTACTTC. The full variable domain, completed using reference TRBV28 and TRBJ2-7, is DVKVTQSSRYLVKRTGEKVFLECVQDMDHENMFWYRQDPGLGLRLIYFSYDVKMKEKGDIPEGYSVSREKKERFSLILESASTNQTSMYLCASSNLRTRGYEQYFGPGTRLTVT.

This sequence joins TRBV11-3 and TRBJ1-2; a possible D gene is TRBD1 (5 bases). Germline V gene data show CDR1 as SGHNT and CDR2 as YENEEA. Trimming took off 1 base at V and 5 bases at J, with 14 bases between the two ends. The CDR3 runs 15 residues. The CDR3 protein is CASSLAGRVRYGYTF. The CDR3 nucleotides are TGTGCCAGCAGCTTAGCCGGCAGGGTACGGTATGGCTACACCTTC.

The chain joins TRBV9 to TRBJ1-2; no clear D gene. Deletions cut 0 bases from V and 5 bases from J, with 8 bases between. The germline gives CDR1 SGDLS, CDR2 YYNGEE. The CDR3 extends over 13 amino acids. As DNA, the CDR3 is TGTGCCAGCAGCGTAGTGCCGACTTATGGCTACACCTTC. Amino acids: CASSVVPTYGYTF.

This chain joins TRBV19 and TRBJ1-4; D may be TRBD1 (6 bases). The CDR3 loop spans 13 amino acids. Looked up from germline, CDR1 is LNHDA and CDR2 is SQIVND (reference sequence). The V gene lost 4 bases and the J gene lost 5 bases, with 8 bases spanning the gap. The DNA for the CDR3 is TGTGCCAGTAGTAGAAGGGGGAATGAAAAACTGTTTTTT. Translated: CASSRRGNEKLFF.

The chain carries TRBV5-1 and TRBJ2-3, with TRBD2 matching 7 bases. V trimming: 4 bases; J trimming: 1 base; junction bases outside the gene matches: 9. Germline V CDR1 and CDR2: SGHRS, YFSETQ. This CDR3 comprises 16 residues. The CDR3 loop is CASSTYRLAGTDTQYF. CDR3 nucleotides: TGCGCCAGCAGCACCTACCGACTAGCTGGCACAGATACGCAGTATTTT.

V gene TRBV6-5 combines with J gene TRBJ1-4, with D possibly being TRBD1 (5 bases). The germline gives CDR1 MNHEY, CDR2 SVGAGI. The CDR3 totals 12 residues. V gave up 6 bases and J gave up 8 bases, with 10 bases separating them. This chain's CDR3 is CASRTTEEKLFF. The CDR3 region has the DNA TGTGCCAGCAGAACGACAGAGGAAAAACTGTTTTTT.

DNA for the CDR3: TGCGCCAGCAGCCCGATCGGGGGCTATGGCTACACCTTC. As protein: CASSPIGGYGYTF. The V gene is TRBV5-1, the J gene TRBJ1-2, with a weak D call TRBD1 (5 bases). The V and J ends lost 4 bases and 4 bases respectively, with 11 bases between them. CDR3 length equals 13 residues. The germline V gene has CDR1 SGHRS and CDR2 YFSETQ.

The chain employs TRBV29-1 and TRBJ2-7; 7 nucleotides line up with TRBD1. The CDR3 loop spans 13 amino acids. Trimming cost V 4 bases and J 0 bases; bases outside gene matches: 3. Germline CDR1 reads SQVTM; CDR2 reads ANQGSEA. In DNA, the CDR3 is TGCAGCGTTGGGGGACAGCGCTCCTACGAGCAGTACTTC. Its protein is CSVGGQRSYEQYF.

V and J are TRBV7-9 and TRBJ2-2; D remains unclear. The V gene lost 5 bases and the J gene lost 1 base, with 8 bases spanning the gap. Germline V gene sequence: CDR1 SEHNR, CDR2 FQNEAQ (reference sequence). The CDR3 totals 14 residues. The CDR3 DNA sequence: TGTGCCAGCAGCACTTACAGGAACACCGGGGAGCTGTTTTTT. Translated: CASSTYRNTGELFF. The full variable domain, completed using reference TRBV7-9 and TRBJ2-2, is DTGVSQNPRHKITKRGQNVTFRCDPISEHNRLYWYRQTLGQGPEFLTYFQNEAQLEKSRLLSDRFSAERPKGSFSTLEIQRTEQGDSAMYLCASSTYRNTGELFFGEGSRLTVL.

The genes are TRBV6-6 and TRBJ1-6; 7 nucleotides match TRBD1. The CDR3 runs to 12 residues. CDR1 is MNHNY, CDR2 SVGAGI, per germline (reference sequence). V was clipped by 7 bases and J by 11 bases; unmatched bases: 5. The CDR3 DNA reads as TGTGCCAGCAACCCGGGGACAGCACCCCTCCACTTT. It is translated as CASNPGTAPLHF.

The chain employs TRBV28 and TRBJ2-7; 7 nucleotides align to TRBD1. The germline V gene has CDR1 MDHEN and CDR2 SYDVKM. With 6 bases clipped from V and 2 bases from J, the junction kept 16 bases outside the gene matches. The length of the CDR3 is 17 residues. The CDR3 DNA reads TGTGCCAGCAGCCTGCTTCTCGGACAGGCTGGACCCTACGAGCAGTACTTC. Protein product: CASSLLLGQAGPYEQYF.

V and J are TRBV5-1 and TRBJ1-1; a possible D gene is TRBD1 (5 bases). Germline V gene lookup returns CDR1 SGHRS and CDR2 YFSETQ. This CDR3 spans 14 amino acids. Trimming removed 4 bases at V and 2 bases at J, with 12 bases between. CDR3 amino acids: CASSALTVNTEAFF. Here the CDR3 DNA reads TGCGCCAGCAGCGCGCTGACAGTTAACACTGAAGCTTTCTTT.

The chain links TRBV18 to TRBJ1-3; D is undetermined. With 7 bases removed from V and 8 bases from J, the gap between germline ends came to 21 bases. Germline CDR1 and CDR2: KGHSH and LQKENI. This CDR3 region has 15 residues. CDR3 loop: CASYKEGRYKDTIYF. DNA for the CDR3: TGTGCCAGCTATAAAGAGGGTCGGTATAAGGACACCATATATTTT.

J is TRBJ2-4 and V is TRBV10-3; a weak D match, TRBD1 (6 bases). Germline CDR1 is ENHRY and CDR2 is SYGVKD. The CDR3 runs to 14 residues. Trimming pared 0 bases from V and 6 bases from J, leaving 9 bases between. This chain's CDR3 is CAISESRGSNIQYF. The CDR3 region has the DNA TGTGCCATCAGTGAGTCGAGGGGGTCAAACATTCAGTACTTC.

The rearrangement joins TRBV19 to TRBJ1-1; weak D call: TRBD1 (5 bases). The ends were cut back, 6 bases at V and 4 bases at J, with 15 bases in the middle. This CDR3 spans 14 amino acids. Germline V gene data show CDR1 as LNHDA and CDR2 as SQIVND (reference sequence). The DNA of the CDR3 is TGTGCCAGTAGCACCATCGGGGGAATCACTGAAGCTTTCTTT. Its translation is CASSTIGGITEAFF.

The gene calls are TRBV28 and TRBJ2-7, with a tentative D call TRBD2 (6 bases). Trimming pared 5 bases from V and 6 bases from J, leaving 20 bases between. The CDR3 runs 15 residues. Looked up from germline, CDR1 is MDHEN and CDR2 is SYDVKM. The CDR3 region has the DNA TGTGCCAGCAGTCCACAGCTCGCTAGCGTCGGCGAGCAGTACTTC. As protein: CASSPQLASVGEQYF.